One and the same sample provided the 12 T cell receptor beta chains below, sequenced in a study of blood T cell repertoires in COVID-19. TCRdb's copy holds only in-frame clones and misses some; the assay was immunoSEQ multiplex PCR. Of about 150,000 clones listed, roughly 79% are singletons. The sample taken for sequencing was peripheral blood. Every receptor here comes from a woman aged 60-75 years with active or convalescent COVID-19.

V is TRBV5-1 and J is TRBJ2-2, with 9 bases identical to TRBD1. CDR1 SGHRS and CDR2 YFSETQ come from the germline V gene. The CDR3 has 15 amino acids. After removal of 2 bases from V and 6 bases from J, the junction contained 5 bases not matched to a gene. The CDR3: CASSFGDRVAGELFF. DNA of the CDR3: TGCGCCAGCAGCTTTGGGGACAGGGTGGCCGGGGAGCTGTTTTTT.

V usage is TRBV3-1 (or the pseudogene TRBV3-2) and J usage is TRBJ2-3; D gene uncertain. Deletions cut 0 bases from V and 7 bases from J, with 8 bases between. The CDR3 is made up of 13 amino acids. The germline CDR1 and CDR2 sequences are LGHDT and YNNKEL (reference sequence). The CDR3 sequence is CASSQETINTQYF. The CDR3, as DNA: TGTGCCAGCAGCCAAGAAACAATAAATACGCAGTATTTT.

The gene calls are TRBV11-3 and TRBJ2-7; 7 bases match TRBD1. Germline V gene sequence: CDR1 SGHNT, CDR2 YENEEA. Losses at the gene ends were 2 bases for V and 5 bases for J; bases not matched to a gene: 12. The CDR3 is 16 amino acids. This chain's CDR3 is CASSLSSRQGGDEQYF. CDR3 coding DNA: TGTGCCAGCAGCTTATCCTCTCGACAGGGTGGCGACGAGCAGTACTTC. Full variable domain (remainder filled in from reference TRBV11-3 and TRBJ2-7): EAGVVQSPRYKIIEKKQPVAFWCNPISGHNTLYWYLQNLGQGPELLIRYENEEAVDDSQLPKDRFSAERLKGVDSTLKIQPAELGDSAVYLCASSLSSRQGGDEQYFGPGTRLTVT.

The V and J genes are TRBV11-2 and TRBJ1-2; possibly TRBD1 for D (5 bases). This CDR3 contains 13 residues. Germline CDR1 is SGHAT and CDR2 is FQNNGV. V lost 1 base and J lost 7, with 10 bases in between. CDR3 bases: TGTGCCAGCAGCTTAGCCTCGACAGCTGGCTACACCTTC. This translates into CASSLASTAGYTF.

V gene TRBV5-1 combines with J gene TRBJ2-3; D ambiguous. The CDR3 consists of 15 residues. V gave up 2 bases and J gave up 3 bases, with 13 bases separating them. Germline assignment: CDR1 SGHRS and CDR2 YFSETQ. The CDR3 sequence: CASSFETLETDTQYF. In DNA, the CDR3 is TGCGCCAGCAGCTTCGAGACTCTCGAGACAGATACGCAGTATTTT.

The CDR3 DNA sequence: TGTGCCAGCAGTCTTTCTTTTTCTCGCACCGGGACTAGTAGGGGCGACAATGAGCAGTTCTTC. Its protein is CASSLSFSRTGTSRGDNEQFF. The chain carries TRBV27 and TRBJ2-1, with 8 nucleotides matching TRBD2. Per the germline V gene, CDR1 is MNHEY and CDR2 is SMNVEV (reference sequence). This CDR3 has 21 amino acids. V trimming: 5 bases; J trimming: 5 bases; junction bases outside the gene matches: 26.

The chain employs TRBV5-4 and TRBJ2-3, with a tentative D call TRBD2 (6 bases). Germline V gene lookup returns CDR1 SGHNT and CDR2 YYREEE (reference sequence). The CDR3 is 12 residues long. Trimming removed 5 bases from V and 10 bases from J, with 14 bases in between. Here the CDR3 DNA reads TGTGCCAGCAGTACTGAGCGGGCGGCGCAGTATTTT. Its protein is CASSTERAAQYF.

This clone was observed a single time. The chain recombines TRBV7-3 with TRBJ1-1; TRBD1 agrees at 9 bases. The V and J ends lost 5 bases and 4 bases, in that order; junction bases with no gene match: 5. Germline V gives CDR1 SGHTA, CDR2 FQGTGA. This CDR3 comprises 14 residues. CDR3 nucleotides: TGTGCCAGCAGCGCAACAGGGGGCTCCACTGAAGCTTTCTTT. Translating gives CASSATGGSTEAFF.

The CDR3 sequence: CASHQGYNSPLHF. DNA of the CDR3: TGTGCCAGCCACCAGGGGTATAATTCACCCCTCCACTTT. The V and J genes are TRBV27 and TRBJ1-6; D is possibly TRBD1 (6 bases). The CDR3 covers 13 residues. The V end was cut by 8 bases, the J end by 4 bases, with 9 bases between. CDR1 MNHEY and CDR2 SMNVEV come from the germline V gene (reference sequence).

The chain joins TRBV7-9 to TRBJ2-2; maybe TRBD2 (6 bases). This CDR3 contains 14 residues. Germline V gene data show CDR1 as SEHNR and CDR2 as FQNEAQ (reference sequence). The germline V and J ends were trimmed by 6 bases and 4 bases, with 12 bases remaining between them. CDR3 coding DNA: TGTGCCAGCAGTTTACTGGGGGGCACCGGGGAGCTGTTTTTT. Amino acid sequence: CASSLLGGTGELFF.

V usage is TRBV6-2 or TRBV6-3 and J usage is TRBJ2-6; TRBD1 aligns across 7 bases. The CDR3 covers 16 residues. Germline V gene sequence: CDR1 MNHEY, CDR2 SVGEGT. The ends lost 2 bases at V and 4 bases at J; junction bases unmatched: 5. The CDR3 nucleotides read TGTGCCAGCAGTTACCCAGGGACAGCGGGGGCCAACGTCCTGACTTTC. It translates to CASSYPGTAGANVLTF.

J is TRBJ2-7 and V is TRBV6-5, with a possible D match to TRBD1 (5 bases). The CDR3 sequence is 12 residues long. The germline V gene has CDR1 MNHEY and CDR2 SVGAGI. V was shortened by 6 bases and J by 3 bases, with 9 bases between the two germline ends. This CDR3 reads CASRGDNYEQYF. The CDR3 DNA follows: TGTGCCAGCAGAGGGGATAACTACGAGCAGTACTTC.